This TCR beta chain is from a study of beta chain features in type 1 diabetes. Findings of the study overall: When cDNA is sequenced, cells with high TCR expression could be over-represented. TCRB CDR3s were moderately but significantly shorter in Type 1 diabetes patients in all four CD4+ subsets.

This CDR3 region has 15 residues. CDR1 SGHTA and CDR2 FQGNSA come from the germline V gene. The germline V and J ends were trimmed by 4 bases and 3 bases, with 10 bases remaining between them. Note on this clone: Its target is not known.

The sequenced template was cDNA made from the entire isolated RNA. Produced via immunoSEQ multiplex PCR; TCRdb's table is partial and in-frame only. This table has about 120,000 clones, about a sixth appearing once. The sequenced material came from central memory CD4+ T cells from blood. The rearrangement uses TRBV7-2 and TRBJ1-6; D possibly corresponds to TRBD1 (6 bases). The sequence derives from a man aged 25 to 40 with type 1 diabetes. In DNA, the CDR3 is TGTGCCAGCAGCTCCGGACAGTTCTATAATTCACCCCTCCACTTT. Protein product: CASSSGQFYNSPLHF.